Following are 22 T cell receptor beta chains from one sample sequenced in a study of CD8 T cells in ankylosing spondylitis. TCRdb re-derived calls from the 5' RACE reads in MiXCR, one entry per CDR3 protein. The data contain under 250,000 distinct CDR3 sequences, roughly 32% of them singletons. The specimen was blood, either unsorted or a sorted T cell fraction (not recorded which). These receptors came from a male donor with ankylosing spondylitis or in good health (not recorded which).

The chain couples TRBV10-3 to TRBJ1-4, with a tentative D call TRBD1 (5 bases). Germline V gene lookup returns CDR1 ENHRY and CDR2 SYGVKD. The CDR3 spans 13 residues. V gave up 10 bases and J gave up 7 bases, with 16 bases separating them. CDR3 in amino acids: CATTGRGGEKLFF. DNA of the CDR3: TGTGCCACCACCGGGAGGGGCGGTGAAAAACTGTTTTTT.

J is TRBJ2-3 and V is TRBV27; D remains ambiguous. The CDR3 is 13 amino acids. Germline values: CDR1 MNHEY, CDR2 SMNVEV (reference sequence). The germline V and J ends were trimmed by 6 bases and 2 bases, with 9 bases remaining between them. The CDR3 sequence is CASRFLNTDTQYF. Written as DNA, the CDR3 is TGTGCCAGCAGATTTCTTAACACAGATACGCAGTATTTT.

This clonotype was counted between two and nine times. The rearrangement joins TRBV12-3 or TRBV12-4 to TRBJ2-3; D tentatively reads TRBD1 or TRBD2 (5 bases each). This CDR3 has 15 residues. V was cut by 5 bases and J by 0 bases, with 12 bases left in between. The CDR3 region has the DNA TGTGCCAGCAGTCCTGGGGGTCGAAGCACAGATACGCAGTATTTT. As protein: CASSPGGRSTDTQYF.

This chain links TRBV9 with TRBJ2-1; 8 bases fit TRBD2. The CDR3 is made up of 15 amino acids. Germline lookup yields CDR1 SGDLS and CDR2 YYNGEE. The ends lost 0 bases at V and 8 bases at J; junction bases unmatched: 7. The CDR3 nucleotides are TGTGCCAGCAGCGTAGGCCCGGGGGGGAGGGATGAGCAGTTCTTC. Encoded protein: CASSVGPGGRDEQFF.

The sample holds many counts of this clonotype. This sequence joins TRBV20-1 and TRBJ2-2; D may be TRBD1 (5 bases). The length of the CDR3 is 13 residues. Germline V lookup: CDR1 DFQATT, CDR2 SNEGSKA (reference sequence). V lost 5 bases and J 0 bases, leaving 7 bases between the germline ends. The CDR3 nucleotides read TGCAGTGCTCGGACACCGAACACCGGGGAGCTGTTTTTT. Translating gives CSARTPNTGELFF.

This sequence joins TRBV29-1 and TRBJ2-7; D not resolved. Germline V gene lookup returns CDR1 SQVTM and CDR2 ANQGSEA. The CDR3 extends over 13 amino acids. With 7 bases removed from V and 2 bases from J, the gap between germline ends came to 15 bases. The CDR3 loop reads CSAQLDGAYEQYF. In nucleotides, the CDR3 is TGCAGCGCCCAATTGGACGGAGCCTACGAGCAGTACTTC.

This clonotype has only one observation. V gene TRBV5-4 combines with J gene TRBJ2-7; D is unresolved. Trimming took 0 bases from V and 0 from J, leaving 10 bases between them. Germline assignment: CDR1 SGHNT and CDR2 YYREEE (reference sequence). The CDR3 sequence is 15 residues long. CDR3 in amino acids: CASSLGVICSYEQYF. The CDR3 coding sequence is TGTGCCAGCAGCTTGGGGGTTATCTGCTCCTACGAGCAGTACTTC.

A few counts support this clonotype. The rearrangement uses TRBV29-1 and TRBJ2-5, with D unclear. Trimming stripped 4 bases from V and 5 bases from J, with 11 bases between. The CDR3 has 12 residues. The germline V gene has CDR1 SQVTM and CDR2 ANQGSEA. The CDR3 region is CSVVTPAETQYF. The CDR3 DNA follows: TGCAGCGTTGTGACCCCGGCGGAGACCCAGTACTTC.

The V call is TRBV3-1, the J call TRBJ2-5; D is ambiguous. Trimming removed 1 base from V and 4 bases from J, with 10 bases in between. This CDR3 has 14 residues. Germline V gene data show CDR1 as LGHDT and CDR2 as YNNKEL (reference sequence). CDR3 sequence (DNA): TGTGCCAGCAGCCAAGTGCTAGTCCGAGAGACCCAGTACTTC. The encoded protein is CASSQVLVRETQYF.

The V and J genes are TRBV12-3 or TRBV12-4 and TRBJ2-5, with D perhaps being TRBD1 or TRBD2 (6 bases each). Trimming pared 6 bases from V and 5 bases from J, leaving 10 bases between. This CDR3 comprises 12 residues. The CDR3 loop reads CASSRRGETQYF. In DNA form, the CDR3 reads TGTGCCAGCAGCCGGAGGGGGGAGACCCAGTACTTC.

The CDR3 protein is CASRRATDSGNTIYF. CDR3 DNA sequence: TGTGCCAGCAGGCGGGCTACGGACTCTGGAAACACCATATATTTT. V usage is TRBV6-1 and J usage is TRBJ1-3; D is undetermined. The germline gives CDR1 MNHNS, CDR2 SASEGT. CDR3 size: 15 residues. V was pared by 6 bases and J by 0 bases, with 12 bases between.

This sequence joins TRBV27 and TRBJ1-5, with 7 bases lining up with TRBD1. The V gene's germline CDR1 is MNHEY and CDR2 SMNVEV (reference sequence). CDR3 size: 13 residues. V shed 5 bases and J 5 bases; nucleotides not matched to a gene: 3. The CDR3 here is CASSTTGYQPQHF. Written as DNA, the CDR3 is TGTGCCAGCAGTACGACAGGGTATCAGCCCCAGCATTTT.

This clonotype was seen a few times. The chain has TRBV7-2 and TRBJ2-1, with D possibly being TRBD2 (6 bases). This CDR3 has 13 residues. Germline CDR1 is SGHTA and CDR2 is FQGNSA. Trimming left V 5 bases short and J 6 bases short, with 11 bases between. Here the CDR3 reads CASSRDFLNEQFF. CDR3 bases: TGTGCCAGCAGCCGGGACTTCCTCAATGAGCAGTTCTTC. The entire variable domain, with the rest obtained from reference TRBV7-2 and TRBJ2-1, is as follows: GAGVSQSPSNKVTEKGKDVELRCDPISGHTALYWYRQSLGQGLEFLIYFQGNSAPDKSGLPSDRFSAERTGGSVSTLTIQRTQQEDSAVYLCASSRDFLNEQFFGPGTRLTVL.

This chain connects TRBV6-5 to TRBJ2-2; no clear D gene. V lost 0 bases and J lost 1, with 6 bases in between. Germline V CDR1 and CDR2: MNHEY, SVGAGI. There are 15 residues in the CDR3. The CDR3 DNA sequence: TGTGCCAGCAGTTACTCGGGCCAGAACACCGGGGAGCTGTTTTTT. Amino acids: CASSYSGQNTGELFF.

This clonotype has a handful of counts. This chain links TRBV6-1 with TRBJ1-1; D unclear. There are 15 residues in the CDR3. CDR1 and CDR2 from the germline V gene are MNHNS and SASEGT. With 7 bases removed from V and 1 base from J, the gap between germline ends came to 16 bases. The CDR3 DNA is TGTGCCAGCACCTTACGGGCGCTCGGGAACACTGAAGCTTTCTTT. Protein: CASTLRALGNTEAFF.

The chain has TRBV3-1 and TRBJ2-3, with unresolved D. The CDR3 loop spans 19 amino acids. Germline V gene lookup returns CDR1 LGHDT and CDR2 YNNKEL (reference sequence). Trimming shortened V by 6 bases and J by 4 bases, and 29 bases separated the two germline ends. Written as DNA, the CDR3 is TGTGCCAGCAGTACCCGAATCCTCGAAGGGCTTCGGAGCCCAGATACGCAGTATTTT. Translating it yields CASSTRILEGLRSPDTQYF.

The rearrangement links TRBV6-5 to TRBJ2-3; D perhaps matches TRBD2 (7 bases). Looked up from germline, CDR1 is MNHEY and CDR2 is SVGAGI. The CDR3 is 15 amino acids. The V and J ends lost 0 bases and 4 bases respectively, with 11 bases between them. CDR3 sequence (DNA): TGTGCCAGCAGTTACTCGGGAGGGGGAGCAGATACGCAGTATTTT. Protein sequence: CASSYSGGGADTQYF.

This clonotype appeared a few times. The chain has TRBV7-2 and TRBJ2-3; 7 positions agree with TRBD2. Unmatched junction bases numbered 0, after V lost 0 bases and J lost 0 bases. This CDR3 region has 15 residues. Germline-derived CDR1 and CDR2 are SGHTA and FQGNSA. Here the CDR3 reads CASSLAGGSTDTQYF. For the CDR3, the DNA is TGTGCCAGCAGCTTAGCGGGGGGGAGCACAGATACGCAGTATTTT.

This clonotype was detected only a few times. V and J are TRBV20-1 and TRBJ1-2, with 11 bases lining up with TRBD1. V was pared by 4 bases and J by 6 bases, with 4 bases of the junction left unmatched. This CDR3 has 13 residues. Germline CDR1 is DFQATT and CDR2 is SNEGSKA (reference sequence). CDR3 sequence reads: CSAKDRGRDGYTF. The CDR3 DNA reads TGCAGTGCTAAGGACAGGGGGCGGGATGGCTACACCTTC.

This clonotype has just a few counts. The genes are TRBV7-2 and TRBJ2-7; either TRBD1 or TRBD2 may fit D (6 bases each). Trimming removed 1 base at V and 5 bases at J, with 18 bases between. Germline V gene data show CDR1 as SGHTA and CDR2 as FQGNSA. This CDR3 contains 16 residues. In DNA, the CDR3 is TGTGCCAGCAGCTTAGGATTTGTAGGGGGGCGCGACGAGCAGTACTTC. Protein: CASSLGFVGGRDEQYF.

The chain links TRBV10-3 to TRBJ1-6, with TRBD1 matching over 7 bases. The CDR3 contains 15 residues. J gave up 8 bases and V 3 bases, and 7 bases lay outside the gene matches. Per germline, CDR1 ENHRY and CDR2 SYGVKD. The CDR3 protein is CAISERSRGDSPLHF. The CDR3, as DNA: TGTGCCATCAGTGAACGGTCCAGGGGGGATTCACCCCTCCACTTT.

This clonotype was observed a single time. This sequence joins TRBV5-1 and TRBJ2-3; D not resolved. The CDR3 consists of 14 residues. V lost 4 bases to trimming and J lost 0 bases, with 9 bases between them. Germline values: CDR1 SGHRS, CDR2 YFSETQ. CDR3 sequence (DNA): TGCGCCAGCAGCACACAGCTTAGCACAGATACGCAGTATTTT. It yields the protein CASSTQLSTDTQYF.